The clone carrying this T cell receptor (beta chain) was observed a few times. Data came from immunoSEQ multiplex PCR; TCRdb stores just in-frame clones and leaves some out. The table includes about 36,000 clones, 84% detected once. This sample is drawn from a study of monozygotic twins with cystic fibrosis. Sequencing was carried out using blood. This TCR came from a girl aged 2 to 10 with cystic fibrosis.

The CDR3 sequence: CASSLFGHHQPQHF. The CDR3 DNA reads as TGTGCCAGCAGTTTATTTGGACACCATCAGCCCCAGCATTTT. This rearrangement joins TRBV27 to TRBJ1-5, with D perhaps TRBD1 (5 bases). V was shortened by 1 base and J by 5 bases, with 9 bases between the two germline ends. In germline, CDR1 is MNHEY, CDR2 SMNVEV (reference sequence). CDR3 size: 14 residues.